The 29 T cell receptor beta chains below all came from one sample that was sequenced in a study of T cell responses to AZD1222 COVID-19 vaccine. Profiled with immunoSEQ multiplex PCR; TCRdb holds only in-frame clones, not every one. The sample contains about 220,000 clones, 85% to 95% of which appear only once. Specimen: peripheral blood, collected on day 0 of MenACWY control vaccination. The source is an adult in good health.

The CDR3 DNA reads as TGTGCCAGTAGTATGCAATTGGCGGTCTTGGGCTATGGCTACACCTTC. It codes for CASSMQLAVLGYGYTF. The V call is TRBV19, the J call TRBJ1-2; D not certain. The germline V gene encodes CDR1 LNHDA and CDR2 SQIVND (reference sequence). This CDR3 has 16 residues. The V and J ends lost 3 bases and 4 bases respectively, with 18 bases between them.

The chain joins TRBV10-3 to TRBJ2-3; no firm D call. The CDR3 spans 13 residues. Looked up from germline, CDR1 is ENHRY and CDR2 is SYGVKD. V gave up 0 bases and J gave up 4 bases, with 5 bases separating them. The CDR3 nucleotides are TGTGCCATCAGTGAGTCGGCCCCAGATACGCAGTATTTT. Protein product: CAISESAPDTQYF.

The chain joins TRBV28 to TRBJ1-2; 9 bases match TRBD1. V gave up 5 bases and J gave up 3 bases; unmatched junction bases: 10. CDR3 length equals 16 residues. Germline lookup yields CDR1 MDHEN and CDR2 SYDVKM. The DNA for the CDR3 is TGTGCCAGCAGTCCAGGACCGGGACAGGGCCACTATGGCTACACCTTC. Residues: CASSPGPGQGHYGYTF.

The V call is TRBV30, the J call TRBJ2-3; TRBD2 aligns across 9 bases. The ends lost 0 bases at V and 4 bases at J; junction bases unmatched: 2. Germline V gene sequence: CDR1 GTSNPN, CDR2 SVGIG (reference sequence). The CDR3 spans 14 residues. CDR3 protein: CAWSVGGGADTQYF. DNA of the CDR3: TGTGCCTGGAGTGTAGGCGGGGGGGCAGATACGCAGTATTTT.

Remarks on this clone: A junction boundary mismatches the germline segment, possibly from a read error. The rearrangement joins TRBV5-4 to TRBJ1-4; D perhaps matches TRBD1 (6 bases). Germline CDR1 is SGHNT and CDR2 is YYREEE (reference sequence). This CDR3 spans 14 amino acids. DNA for the CDR3: TGTGCCAGCAGCTCCGGGACAACGAATGAAAAACTGTTTTTT. Translated, it gives CASSSGTTNEKLFF.

The chain links TRBV7-2 to TRBJ2-3, with 8 bases identical to TRBD2. The CDR3 contains 14 residues. The germline CDR1 and CDR2 sequences are SGHTA and FQGNSA. J was trimmed by 5 bases and V by 8 bases; bases with no gene match: 9. The DNA for the CDR3 is TGTGCCAGCGGACGGTCGGGGGGGAGAGATACGCAGTATTTT. Encoded protein: CASGRSGGRDTQYF.

The chain joins TRBV7-9 to TRBJ1-1, with TRBD1 as a possible D gene (5 bases). The CDR3 is 14 residues long. V was cut by 2 bases and J by 12 bases, with 19 bases left in between. CDR1 and CDR2 (germline): SEHNR, FQNEAQ (reference sequence). CDR3 protein: CASSLTSGRLPPFF. In DNA form, the CDR3 reads TGTGCCAGCAGCTTAACTTCAGGGCGCCTGCCACCTTTCTTT.

The chain carries TRBV16 and TRBJ1-1; D call uncertain. With 0 bases removed from V and 11 bases from J, the gap between germline ends came to 13 bases. The CDR3 is made up of 13 amino acids. Germline loops: CDR1 KGHSY, CDR2 FQNENV. CDR3 in amino acids: CASSQSREHRAFF. CDR3 nucleotides: TGTGCCAGCAGCCAATCGAGAGAACACCGGGCTTTCTTT.

This rearrangement joins TRBV6-4 to TRBJ1-1, with D perhaps matching TRBD1 (5 bases). Between the trimmed V and J ends, which lost 4 bases and 7 bases, there was a span of 13 bases. The CDR3 runs 13 residues. Germline V lookup: CDR1 MRHNA, CDR2 SNTAGT. The CDR3 DNA is TGTGCCAGCAGTGTGCAGGCGGGGGTTGAAGCTTTCTTT. This translates into CASSVQAGVEAFF.

The V gene is TRBV11-2, the J gene TRBJ2-1; D remains unclear. V was cut by 0 bases and J by 6 bases, with 6 bases left in between. Germline V gene lookup returns CDR1 SGHAT and CDR2 FQNNGV. The CDR3 has 13 amino acids. CDR3: CASSLEPGNEQFF. The CDR3 coding sequence is TGTGCCAGCAGCTTAGAACCTGGCAATGAGCAGTTCTTC. Filled out from reference TRBV11-2 and TRBJ2-1, the complete variable domain reads EAGVAQSPRYKIIEKRQSVAFWCNPISGHATLYWYQQILGQGPKLLIQFQNNGVVDDSQLPKDRFSAERLKGVDSTLKIQPAKLEDSAVYLCASSLEPGNEQFFGPGTRLTVL.

The table lists this clone with a count of one. V gene TRBV10-3 combines with J gene TRBJ1-2; TRBD1 matches 7 bases. The V and J ends lost 0 bases and 8 bases, in that order; junction bases with no gene match: 6. This CDR3 has 14 amino acids. Germline CDR1 reads ENHRY; CDR2 reads SYGVKD. The CDR3 sequence: CAISESGQGVGYTF. The CDR3 region has the DNA TGTGCCATCAGTGAGTCCGGGCAGGGGGTAGGCTACACCTTC.

The V and J genes are TRBV6-2 or TRBV6-3 and TRBJ1-2, with 10 bases aligning to TRBD1. Germline V gene sequence: CDR1 MNHEY, CDR2 SVGEGT. The V segment lost 0 bases and the J segment 8 bases; nucleotides outside the gene matches: 0. The CDR3 has 13 residues. CDR3 residues: CASSYSTGGGYTF. The CDR3 nucleotides read TGTGCCAGCAGTTACTCGACAGGGGGCGGCTACACCTTC.

The J gene is TRBJ1-4, the V gene TRBV3-1 (or the pseudogene TRBV3-2); perhaps TRBD1 as D (5 bases). The V gene's germline CDR1 is LGHDT and CDR2 YNNKEL (reference sequence). The ends were cut back, 5 bases at V and 8 bases at J, with 15 bases in the middle. This CDR3 has 14 amino acids. Here the CDR3 reads CASSDLQGGEKLFF. The CDR3 coding sequence is TGTGCCAGCAGCGACCTCCAGGGAGGGGAAAAACTGTTTTTT.

This rearrangement joins TRBV7-2 to TRBJ2-1; TRBD2 matches 12 bases. CDR1 and CDR2 (germline): SGHTA, FQGNSA. The CDR3 sequence is 16 residues long. J was trimmed by 4 bases and V by 5 bases; bases with no gene match: 6. This CDR3 is CASSLLAGGSYNEQFF. The CDR3 DNA is TGTGCCAGCAGCCTGCTAGCGGGGGGGTCATACAATGAGCAGTTCTTC.

The CDR3 here is CASSPTGIQPQHF. The CDR3 bases are TGCGCCAGCAGCCCAACAGGGATTCAGCCCCAGCATTTT. The chain recombines TRBV5-1 with TRBJ1-5; D possibly corresponds to TRBD1 (6 bases). The CDR3 extends over 13 amino acids. Germline lookup yields CDR1 SGHRS and CDR2 YFSETQ. Trimming removed 4 bases from V and 6 bases from J, with 11 bases in between.

This clone occurred once. The rearrangement links TRBV2 to TRBJ1-2, with D possibly matching TRBD1 (6 bases). V was trimmed by 7 bases and J by 0 bases, leaving 15 bases between them. The CDR3 is made up of 15 amino acids. Germline CDR1 and CDR2: SNHLY and FYNNEI. CDR3 amino acids: CASMRGGNPNYGYTF. CDR3 bases: TGTGCCAGCATGAGGGGGGGGAATCCTAACTATGGCTACACCTTC.

This clone was recorded once. The J gene is TRBJ1-2, the V gene TRBV29-1; D is unclear. The CDR3 is made up of 14 amino acids. Germline V gene lookup returns CDR1 SQVTM and CDR2 ANQGSEA. V lost 8 bases to trimming and J lost 0 bases, with 16 bases between them. CDR3 in amino acids: CSTEGGKANYGYTF. The CDR3 DNA reads TGCAGCACCGAGGGTGGGAAGGCTAACTATGGCTACACCTTC.

This chain joins TRBV6-1 and TRBJ1-5; D not resolved. CDR1 and CDR2 (germline): MNHNS, SASEGT. CDR3 length: 12 residues. V dropped 1 base and J dropped 7 bases, with 5 bases sitting between them. The CDR3 nucleotides are TGTGCCAGCAGTGAAGGAGGACAGCCCCAGCATTTT. It encodes CASSEGGQPQHF.

The CDR3 DNA sequence: TGTGCCAGCAGCGTAGGGGGGTACGTAGATACGCAGTATTTT. Its translation: CASSVGGYVDTQYF. This rearrangement joins TRBV9 to TRBJ2-3; D is tentatively TRBD1 or TRBD2 (5 bases each). Looked up from germline, CDR1 is SGDLS and CDR2 is YYNGEE. The V end was cut by 0 bases, the J end by 5 bases, with 10 bases between. This CDR3 comprises 14 residues.

J is TRBJ2-7 and V is TRBV28; a weak D match, TRBD2 (6 bases). Trimming shortened V by 6 bases and J by 6 bases, and 12 bases separated the two germline ends. The CDR3 is made up of 12 amino acids. Looked up from germline, CDR1 is MDHEN and CDR2 is SYDVKM. The CDR3 spells CASRTSSAEQYF. Written as DNA, the CDR3 is TGTGCCAGCAGGACATCTAGCGCCGAGCAGTACTTC. Looking up the rest from reference TRBV28 and TRBJ2-7 gives the full variable domain: DVKVTQSSRYLVKRTGEKVFLECVQDMDHENMFWYRQDPGLGLRLIYFSYDVKMKEKGDIPEGYSVSREKKERFSLILESASTNQTSMYLCASRTSSAEQYFGPGTRLTVT.

This clone has only one observation. The chain carries TRBV6-5 and TRBJ1-4; D is perhaps TRBD1 (5 bases). V lost 4 bases to trimming and J lost 11 bases, with 20 bases between them. This CDR3 has 15 amino acids. Germline V gives CDR1 MNHEY, CDR2 SVGAGI. CDR3 amino acids: CASSLGTPSVEKLFF. CDR3 nucleotides: TGTGCCAGCAGTTTAGGGACGCCAAGTGTCGAGAAACTGTTTTTT.

The chain recombines TRBV19 with TRBJ1-1; 8 bases are shared with TRBD1. Per the germline V gene, CDR1 is LNHDA and CDR2 is SQIVND (reference sequence). This CDR3 region has 16 residues. The trim removed 5 bases at V and 4 bases at J, leaving 12 bases unmatched. In DNA form, the CDR3 reads TGTGCCAGTAGTCTTCCCGGACAGGGTTCGGGCACTGAAGCTTTCTTT. Its protein product is CASSLPGQGSGTEAFF.

The V and J genes are TRBV3-1 (or the pseudogene TRBV3-2) and TRBJ1-5; TRBD1 agrees at 9 bases. V lost 2 bases and J lost 6; bases outside the gene matches: 5. Germline V lookup: CDR1 LGHDT, CDR2 YNNKEL (reference sequence). This CDR3 is built from 15 residues. In DNA form, the CDR3 reads TGTGCCAGCAGCCAAACAGGGGGCGGCACTCAGCCCCAGCATTTT. Protein: CASSQTGGGTQPQHF.

The chain joins TRBV11-2 to TRBJ1-1; 8 nucleotides match TRBD1. Trimming took 1 base from V and 0 from J; bases not matched to a gene: 4. CDR1 and CDR2 from the germline V gene are SGHAT and FQNNGV. The CDR3 contains 16 residues. In DNA, the CDR3 is TGTGCCAGCAGCTTAGCGGCAGGGGGCATGAACACTGAAGCTTTCTTT. Protein product: CASSLAAGGMNTEAFF.

The chain's CDR3 is CASSYHQLGYGYTF. Written as DNA, the CDR3 is TGTGCCAGCAGCTACCACCAGCTTGGCTATGGCTACACCTTC. This chain uses TRBV6-5 with TRBJ1-2; D not resolved. Germline V gene lookup returns CDR1 MNHEY and CDR2 SVGAGI. The CDR3 runs 14 residues. V was clipped by 6 bases and J by 4 bases, with 15 bases between them.

The chain combines TRBV18 with TRBJ1-4, with D possibly TRBD1 on 6 matching bases. Trimming shortened V by 5 bases and J by 4 bases, and 17 bases separated the two germline ends. CDR1 is KGHSH, CDR2 LQKENI, per germline. This CDR3 is 16 amino acids long. The CDR3 DNA sequence: TGTGCCAGCTCAACGACAGGACGAAGCTTTAATGAAAAACTGTTTTTT. It translates to CASSTTGRSFNEKLFF.

J is TRBJ2-7 and V is TRBV11-3; a weak D match, TRBD1 (6 bases). The CDR3 runs 21 residues. Germline V lookup: CDR1 SGHNT, CDR2 YENEEA. V was cut by 0 bases and J by 1 base, with 28 bases left in between. Written as DNA, the CDR3 is TGTGCCAGCAGCTTAGAGTGGGGGCAGGGAGTAGGTGGTCGTAAATCCTACGAGCAGTACTTC. Residues: CASSLEWGQGVGGRKSYEQYF.

The chain joins TRBV18 to TRBJ1-1; a possible D gene is TRBD1 (5 bases). The V gene's germline CDR1 is KGHSH and CDR2 LQKENI. The length of the CDR3 is 14 residues. Between the trimmed V and J ends, which lost 6 bases and 5 bases, there was a span of 16 bases. CDR3 loop: CASSSPGEGTEAFF. CDR3 nucleotide sequence: TGTGCCAGCTCGTCCCCAGGTGAGGGGACTGAAGCTTTCTTT.

The gene calls are TRBV29-1 and TRBJ1-2; no definite D call. V gave up 5 bases and J gave up 7 bases, with 14 bases separating them. Germline V CDR1 and CDR2: SQVTM, ANQGSEA. The CDR3 is 12 residues long. Here the CDR3 reads CSVSGPRGGYTF. CDR3 in DNA: TGCAGCGTTTCGGGCCCGCGTGGTGGCTACACCTTC.